A single sample gave rise to the 21 T cell receptor beta chains below, sequenced in a study of blood T cell repertoires in COVID-19. Only in-frame clones appear in the TCRdb table, and some are missing; sequencing was by immunoSEQ multiplex PCR. The sample lists some 51,000 clones, 90% seen once, with roughly 6.2% in the top ten. The sample was peripheral blood. The receptors shown here come from a man aged 40-49 years with acute or convalescent COVID-19.

This clone appeared once. The V and J genes are TRBV10-1 and TRBJ2-1; 13 nucleotides align to TRBD2. This CDR3 has 16 residues. Germline CDR1 reads WNHNN; CDR2 reads SYGVQD (reference sequence). V trimming: 9 bases; J trimming: 0 bases; junction bases outside the gene matches: 5. CDR3 residues: CARVGLAGSSYNEQFF. CDR3 bases: TGCGCCAGAGTGGGACTAGCGGGGAGCTCCTACAATGAGCAGTTCTTC.

CDR3 nucleotides: TGCGCCAGCAGCCAAGAGTCTGGAGCCGGCAATCAGCCCCAGCATTTT. Translated, it gives CASSQESGAGNQPQHF. The chain carries TRBV4-3 and TRBJ1-5; D call uncertain. Germline CDR1 LGHNA, CDR2 YSLEER. The CDR3 has 16 residues. Deletions cut 0 bases from V and 2 bases from J, with 11 bases between.

This clone has just one count. The chain is built from TRBV4-1 and TRBJ1-2; D not resolved. Germline assignment: CDR1 MGHRA and CDR2 YSYEKL. V was trimmed by 0 bases and J by 1 base, leaving 6 bases between them. The CDR3 covers 14 residues. CDR3 DNA sequence: TGCGCCAGCAGCCAAGAACAGCTTAACTATGGCTACACCTTC. It encodes CASSQEQLNYGYTF.

The chain has TRBV3-1 (or the pseudogene TRBV3-2) and TRBJ2-5; D not resolved. Per germline, CDR1 LGHDT and CDR2 YNNKEL (reference sequence). Trimming shortened V by 4 bases and J by 5 bases, and 5 bases separated the two germline ends. CDR3 length: 11 amino acids. CDR3 loop: CASSRLETQYF. In DNA form, the CDR3 reads TGTGCCAGCAGCCGTCTGGAGACCCAGTACTTC.

The V gene is TRBV24-1, the J gene TRBJ2-1; 11 bases fit TRBD2. The V segment lost 3 bases and the J segment 8 bases; nucleotides outside the gene matches: 2. Germline V gene data show CDR1 as KGHDR and CDR2 as SFDVKD. This CDR3 comprises 14 residues. CDR3 nucleotide sequence: TGTGCCACCAGTGATCCGGGACTAGCGGATGAGCAGTTCTTC. Its translation: CATSDPGLADEQFF.

This sequence joins TRBV12-3 or TRBV12-4 and TRBJ2-7; D gene unclear. CDR3 length: 13 residues. The V end was cut by 3 bases, the J end by 7 bases, with 13 bases between. CDR3 amino acids: CASSFAPPREQYF. The DNA of the CDR3 is TGTGCCAGCAGTTTTGCCCCCCCCCGGGAGCAGTACTTC.

The V gene is TRBV5-5, the J gene TRBJ1-4; maybe TRBD1 (5 bases). Germline CDR1 and CDR2: SGHKS and YYEKEE (reference sequence). CDR3 length equals 16 residues. V was shortened by 1 base and J by 5 bases, with 15 bases between the two germline ends. The CDR3, as DNA: TGTGCCAGCAGCTTGATTGAGGGACTGCTAAATGAAAAACTGTTTTTT. Amino acids: CASSLIEGLLNEKLFF.

The chain employs TRBV24-1 and TRBJ2-1; no clear D. This CDR3 contains 14 residues. The V gene lost 3 bases and the J gene lost 2 bases, with 7 bases spanning the gap. CDR1 is KGHDR, CDR2 SFDVKD, per germline. CDR3 protein: CATSDPRAYNEQFF. The CDR3 region has the DNA TGTGCCACCAGTGATCCCCGAGCCTACAATGAGCAGTTCTTC.

The chain employs TRBV6-2 or TRBV6-3 and TRBJ2-1; 13 nucleotides match TRBD2. The ends lost 2 bases at V and 0 bases at J; junction bases unmatched: 10. CDR3 size: 20 residues. From germline, CDR1 is MNHEY and CDR2 SVGEGT. The CDR3 reads CASSYPKLAGGQSSYNEQFF. The CDR3 nucleotides read TGTGCCAGCAGTTACCCTAAACTAGCGGGAGGGCAGAGCTCCTACAATGAGCAGTTCTTC.

This clone was detected once. V gene TRBV10-1 combines with J gene TRBJ1-4; possible D gene TRBD1, 6 bases. CDR3 size: 12 residues. Trimming took 10 bases from V and 4 from J, leaving 10 bases between them. Germline V gene sequence: CDR1 WNHNN, CDR2 SYGVQD (reference sequence). CDR3 DNA: TGCGCCACCATGGACAGTAATGAAAAACTGTTTTTT. It codes for CATMDSNEKLFF.

This clone was counted a few times. The V call is TRBV18, the J call TRBJ1-2; 8 bases fit TRBD1. With V trimmed by 0 bases and J by 7 bases, 10 bases remained unmatched. CDR1 and CDR2 from the germline V gene are KGHSH and LQKENI. CDR3 length: 16 residues. This chain's CDR3 is CASSPPSSSGGSGYTF. For the CDR3, the DNA is TGTGCCAGCTCACCACCTTCCTCTTCAGGGGGCTCTGGCTACACCTTC. The full variable domain, completed using reference TRBV18 and TRBJ1-2, is NAGVMQNPRHLVRRRGQEARLRCSPMKGHSHVYWYRQLPEEGLKFMVYLQKENIIDESGMPKERFSAEFPKEGPSILRIQQVVRGDSAAYFCASSPPSSSGGSGYTFGSGTRLTVV.

This chain uses TRBV24-1 with TRBJ2-1, with 7 bases fitting TRBD1. The CDR3 covers 14 residues. Germline-derived CDR1 and CDR2 are KGHDR and SFDVKD. V lost 1 base and J lost 10; bases outside the gene matches: 6. CDR3 region: CATSDFYRGREQFF. DNA of the CDR3: TGTGCCACCAGTGATTTTTACAGGGGCCGGGAGCAGTTCTTC.

The chain uses TRBV6-5 and TRBJ2-7, with 7 positions matching TRBD1. V dropped 5 bases and J dropped 3; count of bases not matched to a gene: 4. The CDR3 is made up of 13 amino acids. The germline gives CDR1 MNHEY, CDR2 SVGAGI. The CDR3 DNA follows: TGTGCCAGCAGTCGGGACAGAGACTACGAGCAGTACTTC. Amino acids: CASSRDRDYEQYF.

The rearrangement uses TRBV4-2 and TRBJ2-7, with 13 bases identical to TRBD2. This CDR3 comprises 16 residues. V trimming: 0 bases; J trimming: 6 bases; junction bases outside the gene matches: 5. Germline CDR1 and CDR2: LGHNA and YNFKEQ. The CDR3 DNA follows: TGTGCCAGCAGCCAAGATTGGACTAGCGGGAGTCGCGAGCAGTACTTC. Its protein is CASSQDWTSGSREQYF.

The rearrangement links TRBV7-9 to TRBJ2-3; TRBD2 matches 12 bases. Germline CDR1 reads SEHNR; CDR2 reads FQNEAQ (reference sequence). CDR3 length: 15 residues. J was trimmed by 2 bases and V by 5 bases; bases with no gene match: 2. The CDR3 sequence is CASSRLAGVTDTQYF. As DNA, the CDR3 is TGTGCCAGCAGCCGACTAGCGGGGGTCACAGATACGCAGTATTTT.

The chain carries TRBV5-1 and TRBJ2-7, with 8 bases aligning to TRBD2. Trimming at V came to 4 bases and at J to 1 base, leaving 7 bases not matched to a gene. The CDR3 length is 15 residues. Per germline, CDR1 SGHRS and CDR2 YFSETQ. CDR3 in amino acids: CASSPGGEWSYEQYF. DNA of the CDR3: TGCGCCAGCAGCCCGGGGGGGGAGTGGTCCTACGAGCAGTACTTC.

The rearrangement joins TRBV3-1 (or the pseudogene TRBV3-2) to TRBJ2-5, with 7 bases identical to TRBD2. The CDR3 is 15 amino acids. The V gene end was trimmed by 1 base and the J gene end by 3 bases; junction bases not matched to a gene: 5. Per germline, CDR1 LGHDT and CDR2 YNNKEL (reference sequence). CDR3 protein: CASSQVVAGEETQYF. The CDR3 DNA reads as TGTGCCAGCAGCCAAGTAGTGGCGGGAGAAGAGACCCAGTACTTC.

The chain links TRBV7-2 to TRBJ1-6; D gene ambiguous. Trimming cost V 5 bases and J 2 bases, with 7 bases left between them. Germline CDR1 is SGHTA and CDR2 is FQGNSA. CDR3 size: 14 residues. The CDR3 DNA follows: TGTGCCAGCAGCCCGGGTCCCTATAATTCACCCCTCCACTTT. Residues: CASSPGPYNSPLHF.

The chain links TRBV29-1 to TRBJ1-1; TRBD1 agrees at 11 bases. CDR3 length equals 14 residues. Germline V gene sequence: CDR1 SQVTM, CDR2 ANQGSEA. The V segment lost 8 bases and the J segment 0 bases; nucleotides outside the gene matches: 5. The CDR3 loop reads CSIWTGGLNTEAFF. The CDR3 DNA is TGCAGCATTTGGACAGGGGGCTTGAACACTGAAGCTTTCTTT.

The genes are TRBV30 and TRBJ1-2, with TRBD1 matching over 8 bases. With 7 bases clipped from V and 6 bases from J, the junction kept 10 bases outside the gene matches. This CDR3 comprises 13 residues. CDR1 and CDR2 from the germline V gene are GTSNPN and SVGIG (reference sequence). The CDR3 nucleotides are TGTGCCTTCGGGGGGACAGGATGGGATGGCTACACCTTC. Protein: CAFGGTGWDGYTF.

This chain links TRBV18 with TRBJ2-4, with 7 bases identical to TRBD1. Trimming took 0 bases from V and 1 from J; bases not matched to a gene: 3. Germline-derived CDR1 and CDR2 are KGHSH and LQKENI. This CDR3 is 16 amino acids long. The CDR3 DNA sequence: TGTGCCAGCTCACCACCGGGACAGCTTGCCAAAAACATTCAGTACTTC. Protein product: CASSPPGQLAKNIQYF. Looking up the rest from reference TRBV18 and TRBJ2-4 gives the full variable domain: NAGVMQNPRHLVRRRGQEARLRCSPMKGHSHVYWYRQLPEEGLKFMVYLQKENIIDESGMPKERFSAEFPKEGPSILRIQQVVRGDSAAYFCASSPPGQLAKNIQYFGAGTRLSVL.